A selection of T cell receptor beta chains follows, all from one sample in a study of sequential checkpoint blockade in melanoma. Sequencing was performed with immunoSEQ multiplex PCR; in TCRdb, only in-frame clones are kept and a portion is missing. The sample yields fewer than 15,000 clones, about 80% seen once. Sequences were derived from CD8+ T cells sorted from blood (inferred from file names), sampled from a patient given nivolumab and ipilimumab in sequence. These receptors originate from a human donor with melanoma. CDR3s include the opening cysteine and the closing phenylalanine or tryptophan. Fields, in order: V gene, D gene, clone size, J gene, CDR3 protein, CDR3 DNA. D genes are given only for firm matches. Some rows have no size entry. The others give once, few or many, or a class for an expanded clone.

V: TRBV7-8
D: TRBD2
size: .
J: TRBJ2-5
CDR3: CASSLGLAGSQETQYF
DNA: TGTGCCAGCAGCTTAGGCCTAGCGGGCAGCCAAGAGACCCAGTACTTC

V: TRBV6-5
D: TRBD2
size: few
J: TRBJ2-7
CDR3: CASSYRLAGAYEQYF
DNA: TGTGCCAGCAGTTACCGCCTAGCGGGGGCGTACGAGCAGTACTTC

V: TRBV2
D: TRBD2
size: .
J: TRBJ2-6
CDR3: CASIPAPGTTHSGANVLTF
DNA: TGTGCCAGCATCCCGGCCCCCGGGACTACCCACTCTGGGGCCAACGTCCTGACTTTC

V: TRBV28
D: .
size: .
J: TRBJ2-7
CDR3: CASSTTTEQYF
DNA: TGTGCCAGCAGTACTACCACCGAGCAGTACTTC

V: TRBV4-1
D: .
size: .
J: TRBJ2-3
CDR3: CASSQGPGLFTDTQYF
DNA: TGCGCCAGCAGCCAAGGCCCGGGACTGTTTACAGATACGCAGTATTTT

V: TRBV19
D: .
size: .
J: TRBJ2-1
CDR3: CASSPGGDNEQFF
DNA: TGTGCCAGTAGCCCCGGGGGAGACAATGAGCAGTTCTTC

V: TRBV27
D: .
size: .
J: TRBJ2-7
CDR3: CASSLLGRAYEQYF
DNA: TGTGCCAGCAGTTTACTGGGGCGAGCCTACGAGCAGTACTTC

V: TRBV4-1
D: TRBD2
size: .
J: TRBJ2-2
CDR3: CASSQVGRGATGELFF
DNA: TGCGCCAGCAGCCAAGTGGGGAGGGGAGCCACCGGGGAGCTGTTTTTT

V: TRBV27
D: TRBD2
size: .
J: TRBJ2-7
CDR3: CASSLALADLYEQYF
DNA: TGTGCCAGCAGTTTAGCACTAGCGGATCTCTACGAGCAGTACTTC

V: TRBV13
D: TRBD2
size: .
J: TRBJ2-2
CDR3: CASSLGLAGPFETGELFF
DNA: TGTGCCAGCAGCTTAGGACTAGCGGGGCCTTTCGAGACCGGGGAGCTGTTTTTT

V: TRBV4-3
D: TRBD1
size: .
J: TRBJ2-7
CDR3: CASSPSKGAFEEQYF
DNA: TGCGCCAGCAGCCCCAGTAAGGGGGCGTTTGAAGAGCAGTACTTC

V: TRBV28
D: TRBD1
size: few
J: TRBJ2-1
CDR3: CASSLGTDNEQFF
DNA: TGTGCCAGCAGTTTAGGGACAGACAATGAGCAGTTCTTC

V: TRBV30
D: TRBD1
size: .
J: TRBJ2-7
CDR3: CAWNSGTGDREQYF
DNA: TGTGCCTGGAATTCGGGGACAGGGGACCGGGAGCAGTACTTC

V: TRBV6-6
D: .
size: .
J: TRBJ2-2
CDR3: CASSYSPGGFTGELFF
DNA: TGTGCCAGCAGTTACTCACCTGGAGGCTTCACCGGGGAGCTGTTTTTT

V: TRBV4-2
D: .
size: .
J: TRBJ2-2
CDR3: CASSHLDRGQIRTSGSPRLFF
DNA: TGTGCCAGCAGCCACCTGGACAGGGGGCAAATACGGACTAGCGGGTCCCCCAGGCTGTTTTTT

V: TRBV6-5
D: TRBD1
size: .
J: TRBJ2-7
CDR3: CASSTGTGGSEQYF
DNA: TGTGCCAGCAGCACCGGGACAGGGGGGTCCGAGCAGTACTTC

V: TRBV11-2
D: .
size: .
J: TRBJ2-7
CDR3: CASSIHPAVSYEQYF
DNA: TGTGCCAGCAGCATCCATCCCGCGGTCTCCTACGAGCAGTACTTC

V: TRBV27
D: .
size: .
J: TRBJ2-1
CDR3: CASSLGTTGSPYNEQFF
DNA: TGTGCCAGCAGCCTGGGGACGACAGGTTCACCATACAATGAGCAGTTCTTC

V: TRBV6-5
D: .
size: .
J: TRBJ1-2
CDR3: CASSYVGPYYGYTF
DNA: TGTGCCAGCAGTTACGTGGGCCCCTACTATGGCTACACCTTC

V: TRBV4-2
D: .
size: .
J: TRBJ2-7
CDR3: CASSLGSSADEQYF
DNA: TGTGCCAGCAGCCTGGGTTCATCGGCGGACGAGCAGTACTTC

V: TRBV5-1
D: TRBD1
size: .
J: TRBJ1-2
CDR3: CASSLAGGYPNYGYTF
DNA: TGTGCCAGCAGCTTGGCAGGGGGCTATCCTAACTATGGCTACACCTTC

V: TRBV5-1
D: TRBD1
size: .
J: TRBJ2-3
CDR3: CASSLQGSRTDTQYF
DNA: TGCGCCAGCAGCTTACAGGGGTCCCGCACAGATACGCAGTATTTT

V: TRBV4-2
D: TRBD2
size: .
J: TRBJ2-3
CDR3: CASSQELAGVSSDTQYF
DNA: TGTGCCAGCAGCCAAGAACTAGCGGGGGTTAGTTCCGATACGCAGTATTTT

V: TRBV4-2
D: .
size: few
J: TRBJ2-7
CDR3: CASSSFPGETASIYEQYF
DNA: TGTGCCAGCAGCTCGTTCCCCGGGGAAACAGCCTCTATTTACGAGCAGTACTTC

V: TRBV20-1
D: .
size: .
J: TRBJ1-2
CDR3: CSAPLDYGYTF
DNA: TGCAGTGCTCCCTTAGACTATGGCTACACCTTC

V: TRBV27
D: .
size: .
J: TRBJ2-1
CDR3: CASSLLDYQSFNEQFF
DNA: TGTGCCAGCAGTTTATTGGACTATCAATCTTTCAATGAGCAGTTCTTC

V: TRBV6-5
D: TRBD2
size: .
J: TRBJ2-7
CDR3: CASSYFSGGSSYEQYF
DNA: TGTGCCAGCAGTTACTTCAGCGGGGGGAGCTCCTACGAGCAGTACTTC

V: TRBV14
D: .
size: .
J: TRBJ2-1
CDR3: CASSQEFSGYNEQFF
DNA: TGTGCCAGCAGCCAAGAATTTAGCGGCTACAATGAGCAGTTCTTC

V: TRBV7-9
D: .
size: .
J: TRBJ2-7
CDR3: CASSLLVSYEQYF
DNA: TGTGCCAGCAGCTTATTAGTCTCCTACGAGCAGTACTTC

V: TRBV7-2
D: TRBD2
size: .
J: TRBJ2-5
CDR3: CAAGTSSETQYF
DNA: TGTGCCGCAGGGACTAGCAGTGAGACCCAGTACTTC

V: TRBV19
D: .
size: .
J: TRBJ1-1
CDR3: CASSIPPGVTEAFF
DNA: TGTGCCAGTAGTATCCCCCCAGGGGTTACTGAAGCTTTCTTT

V: TRBV19
D: .
size: .
J: TRBJ1-1
CDR3: CASSIELGGGYTEAFF
DNA: TGTGCCAGTAGTATTGAATTAGGGGGGGGATACACTGAAGCTTTCTTT

V: TRBV19
D: TRBD1
size: .
J: TRBJ1-1
CDR3: CASDPGTAEAFF
DNA: TGCGCCAGCGATCCAGGGACAGCTGAAGCTTTCTTT

V: TRBV5-1
D: .
size: .
J: TRBJ2-3
CDR3: CASSLEGGDTQYF
DNA: TGCGCCAGCAGCTTGGAGGGGGGGGATACGCAGTATTTT

V: TRBV28
D: TRBD1
size: few
J: TRBJ2-7
CDR3: CASKIGTGGYEQYF
DNA: TGTGCCAGCAAGATCGGGACAGGGGGTTACGAGCAGTACTTC

V: TRBV19
D: TRBD2
size: .
J: TRBJ2-7
CDR3: CASRVGLEGSYEQYF
DNA: TGTGCCAGTAGGGTGGGACTAGAAGGGTCCTACGAGCAGTACTTC

V: TRBV2
D: .
size: few
J: TRBJ2-3
CDR3: CASSDLAGSTDTQYF
DNA: TGTGCCAGCAGTGATCTGGCAGGTAGCACAGATACGCAGTATTTT

V: TRBV6-6
D: TRBD1
size: few
J: TRBJ2-2
CDR3: CASALTGGSTGELFF
DNA: TGTGCCAGCGCCCTCACAGGGGGCTCGACCGGGGAGCTGTTTTTT

V: TRBV5-1
D: TRBD2
size: .
J: TRBJ2-1
CDR3: CASRGLADSYNEQFF
DNA: TGCGCCAGCCGCGGACTAGCGGACTCCTACAATGAGCAGTTCTTC

V: TRBV30
D: TRBD2
size: .
J: TRBJ2-7
CDR3: CAWDPLAGDEQYF
DNA: TGTGCCTGGGACCCACTAGCGGGGGACGAGCAGTACTTC

V: TRBV5-1
D: .
size: .
J: TRBJ1-4
CDR3: CASSSEGTWGEKLFF
DNA: TGCGCCAGCAGCTCCGAAGGGACATGGGGTGAAAAACTGTTTTTT

V: TRBV27
D: TRBD2
size: .
J: TRBJ2-2
CDR3: CASSLGGGATGELFF
DNA: TGTGCCAGCAGTTTAGGCGGGGGGGCTACCGGGGAGCTGTTTTTT

V: TRBV4-1
D: .
size: .
J: TRBJ1-1
CDR3: CASSLGHSNTEAFF
DNA: TGCGCCAGCAGCCTGGGACATAGTAACACTGAAGCTTTCTTT

V: TRBV13
D: .
size: .
J: TRBJ2-1
CDR3: CASSGTSSSIYYNEQFF
DNA: TGTGCCAGCAGCGGTACCTCTAGCAGCATCTACTACAATGAGCAGTTCTTC

V: TRBV11-3
D: .
size: .
J: TRBJ2-7
CDR3: CASSSRTNYEQYF
DNA: TGTGCCAGCAGCTCGAGGACTAACTACGAGCAGTACTTC

V: TRBV11-2
D: TRBD2
size: .
J: TRBJ2-7
CDR3: CASSLLGTSGNYEQYF
DNA: TGTGCCAGCAGCTTACTGGGTACTAGCGGTAACTACGAGCAGTACTTC

V: TRBV14
D: TRBD2
size: .
J: TRBJ2-1
CDR3: CASSHRPAGGPNEQFF
DNA: TGTGCCAGCAGCCACCGACCCGCGGGAGGGCCAAATGAGCAGTTCTTC

V: TRBV6-5
D: .
size: once
J: TRBJ1-2
CDR3: CASSPGGMGEGYTF
DNA: TGTGCCAGCAGTCCCGGAGGGATGGGGGAAGGCTACACCTTC

V: TRBV7-2
D: TRBD1
size: .
J: TRBJ2-7
CDR3: CASSLKRQGVTFYEQYF
DNA: TGTGCCAGCAGCTTAAAAAGACAGGGTGTAACTTTCTACGAGCAGTACTTC